These 30 T cell receptor beta chains were all obtained from the same sample, sequenced in a study of blood T cell repertoires in COVID-19. The data were produced by immunoSEQ multiplex PCR, yet TCRdb's version contains in-frame clones alone and is incomplete. The profile shows 290,000 or so clones, 82% of them singletons. Input material: PBMCs or T cells enriched from blood (not recorded which). All receptors derive from a man aged 40-49 years who had been exposed to COVID-19.

This chain links TRBV6-5 with TRBJ2-5; 9 nucleotides align to TRBD1. Germline assignment: CDR1 MNHEY and CDR2 SVGAGI. Unmatched junction bases numbered 7, after V lost 6 bases and J lost 5 bases. CDR3 length equals 14 residues. This CDR3 reads CASSPQGARETQYF. The CDR3 coding sequence is TGTGCCAGCAGCCCACAGGGGGCGCGGGAGACCCAGTACTTC.

J is TRBJ1-2 and V is TRBV18; D gene ambiguous. Germline assignment: CDR1 KGHSH and CDR2 LQKENI. The CDR3 is made up of 14 amino acids. V lost 3 bases, J lost 5 bases, and 13 bases lay in between. The DNA of the CDR3 is TGTGCCAGCTCACCGTACACCCCGAATTATGGCTACACCTTC. As protein: CASSPYTPNYGYTF. The full variable domain, in which reference TRBV18 and TRBJ1-2 provide the parts outside the CDR3, is NAGVMQNPRHLVRRRGQEARLRCSPMKGHSHVYWYRQLPEEGLKFMVYLQKENIIDESGMPKERFSAEFPKEGPSILRIQQVVRGDSAAYFCASSPYTPNYGYTFGSGTRLTVV.

This clone was seen a single time. The chain joins TRBV19 to TRBJ1-1, with a possible D match to TRBD1 (5 bases). This CDR3 spans 11 amino acids. Trimming removed 11 bases at V and 11 bases at J, with 18 bases between. In germline, CDR1 is LNHDA, CDR2 SQIVND (reference sequence). CDR3 coding DNA: TGTGCCTCAAAAGGAGGGGCCGGGGCTTTCTTT. Amino acid sequence: CASKGGAGAFF.

This sequence joins TRBV3-1 (or the pseudogene TRBV3-2) and TRBJ2-5, with 9 bases aligning to TRBD2. After removal of 4 bases from V and 5 bases from J, the junction contained 23 bases not matched to a gene. This CDR3 has 20 amino acids. Germline CDR1 is LGHDT and CDR2 is YNNKEL (reference sequence). For the CDR3, the DNA is TGTGCCAGCAGCCTATCTATTACCGGGACTAGCTGGGGCGCGAGGGAGACCCAGTACTTC. This sequence encodes CASSLSITGTSWGARETQYF.

V gene TRBV2 combines with J gene TRBJ1-5; D possibly corresponds to TRBD1 (5 bases). V lost 7 bases and J lost 0, with 10 bases in between. Germline values: CDR1 SNHLY, CDR2 FYNNEI. The CDR3 is made up of 14 amino acids. The chain's CDR3 is CASTRQYSNQPQHF. The CDR3 region has the DNA TGTGCCAGCACCAGACAGTATAGCAATCAGCCCCAGCATTTT.

This rearrangement joins TRBV2 to TRBJ2-7; D is uncertain. CDR1 SNHLY and CDR2 FYNNEI come from the germline V gene. The CDR3 covers 12 residues. V gave up 0 bases and J gave up 12 bases, with 12 bases separating them. CDR3 nucleotides: TGTGCCAGCAGTGAAGCGACTTTCCTCCTGTACTTC. Its protein is CASSEATFLLYF.

This sequence joins TRBV18 and TRBJ2-1, with a tentative D call TRBD1 (6 bases). CDR1 and CDR2 (germline): KGHSH, LQKENI. V lost 2 bases and J lost 8, with 16 bases in between. The CDR3 is 15 residues long. The CDR3: CASSPGTNPSDEQFF. DNA for the CDR3: TGTGCCAGCTCACCAGGGACAAACCCGAGCGATGAGCAGTTCTTC.

This clone was found once. The rearrangement uses TRBV7-9 and TRBJ1-1; a possible D gene is TRBD1 (6 bases). CDR1 and CDR2 (germline): SEHNR, FQNEAQ (reference sequence). There are 14 residues in the CDR3. V lost 1 base and J lost 6, with 12 bases in between. CDR3 in amino acids: CASSLDREGAEAFF. The CDR3 bases are TGTGCCAGCAGCTTAGACAGGGAAGGCGCTGAAGCTTTCTTT.

The chain combines TRBV9 with TRBJ2-7; the D gene is possibly TRBD2 (5 bases). V shed 0 bases and J shed 4 bases, with 17 bases lying between them. The germline V gene has CDR1 SGDLS and CDR2 YYNGEE. CDR3 length: 16 residues. As DNA, the CDR3 is TGTGCCAGCAGCGTAGGGACCGCTCTAGCCGATTACGAGCAGTACTTC. Its protein product is CASSVGTALADYEQYF.

This CDR3 reads CAWSEGVARGYTF. CDR3 DNA sequence: TGTGCCTGGAGCGAAGGGGTGGCGCGAGGCTACACCTTC. J is TRBJ1-2 and V is TRBV30; possible D gene TRBD1, 5 bases. Germline V lookup: CDR1 GTSNPN, CDR2 SVGIG (reference sequence). This CDR3 is 13 amino acids long. V lost 3 bases, J lost 8 bases, and 16 bases lay in between.

This clone was recorded a few times. The gene calls are TRBV3-1 (or the pseudogene TRBV3-2) and TRBJ1-1; D not resolved. The CDR3 runs 13 residues. Germline assignment: CDR1 LGHDT and CDR2 YNNKEL (reference sequence). V was trimmed by 1 base and J by 0 bases, leaving 3 bases between them. CDR3 in DNA: TGTGCCAGCAGCCAAGTTATGAACACTGAAGCTTTCTTT. Its protein is CASSQVMNTEAFF.

The rearrangement joins TRBV27 to TRBJ2-2, with TRBD2 identical over 8 bases. The CDR3 spans 17 residues. The V segment lost 6 bases and the J segment 3 bases; nucleotides outside the gene matches: 12. CDR1 and CDR2 from the germline V gene are MNHEY and SMNVEV (reference sequence). The CDR3 nucleotides read TGTGCCAGCAGGAGTATAACTAGCGGCCGGGACACCGGGGAGCTGTTTTTT. Its translation: CASRSITSGRDTGELFF.

The rearrangement links TRBV19 to TRBJ1-5, with 7 bases aligning to TRBD1. The CDR3 spans 13 residues. Germline lookup yields CDR1 LNHDA and CDR2 SQIVND (reference sequence). V was pared by 4 bases and J by 9 bases, with 6 bases of the junction left unmatched. In nucleotides, the CDR3 is TGTGCCAGTAGTAGCAGGGGGGAAGGGCCCCAGCATTTT. It encodes CASSSRGEGPQHF. Looking up the rest from reference TRBV19 and TRBJ1-5 gives the full variable domain: DGGITQSPKYLFRKEGQNVTLSCEQNLNHDAMYWYRQDPGQGLRLIYYSQIVNDFQKGDIAEGYSVSREKKESFPLTVTSAQKNPTAFYLCASSSRGEGPQHFGDGTRLSIL.

The V and J genes are TRBV6-5 and TRBJ2-3; 7 bases line up with TRBD2. CDR1 and CDR2 from the germline V gene are MNHEY and SVGAGI. V was clipped by 6 bases and J by 10 bases; unmatched bases: 13. CDR3 size: 14 residues. The CDR3 DNA follows: TGTGCCAGCAGGTGGGGGGAGGGCCCGTTGGCGCAGTATTTT. It specifies CASRWGEGPLAQYF.

This clone was detected a few times. The chain couples TRBV19 to TRBJ1-1; weak D call: TRBD1 (6 bases). CDR1 is LNHDA and CDR2 is SQIVND in the germline V gene (reference sequence). The CDR3 has 14 amino acids. V was trimmed by 4 bases and J by 4 bases, leaving 13 bases between them. The CDR3 region has the DNA TGTGCCAGTAGTAATACAGGGTTGGGCACTGAAGCTTTCTTT. Encoded protein: CASSNTGLGTEAFF.

The chain joins TRBV19 to TRBJ2-6; D is unclear. The CDR3 has 15 amino acids. The germline V and J ends were trimmed by 2 bases and 0 bases, with 5 bases remaining between them. Germline V gives CDR1 LNHDA, CDR2 SQIVND (reference sequence). The CDR3 bases are TGTGCCAGTAGTATATGGAGCTCTGGGGCCAACGTCCTGACTTTC. The encoded protein is CASSIWSSGANVLTF.

The chain employs TRBV2 and TRBJ1-2; TRBD1 matches 7 bases. The CDR3 runs to 15 residues. V was clipped by 4 bases and J by 7 bases; unmatched bases: 12. CDR1 and CDR2 (germline): SNHLY, FYNNEI. CDR3 residues: CASSGEDRFSSGYTF. CDR3 nucleotide sequence: TGTGCCAGCAGTGGGGAGGACAGGTTTTCAAGTGGCTACACCTTC.

The V call is TRBV27, the J call TRBJ2-2, with D unclear. V lost 3 bases to trimming and J lost 6 bases, with 5 bases between them. The CDR3 runs to 12 residues. Germline assignment: CDR1 MNHEY and CDR2 SMNVEV (reference sequence). CDR3 loop: CASSFYSGELFF. The CDR3 region has the DNA TGTGCCAGCAGTTTTTATTCCGGGGAGCTGTTTTTT.

The gene calls are TRBV5-1 and TRBJ2-7; 8 bases align to TRBD2. The junction had 9 bases not matched to a gene; V was cut back by 1 base and J by 3 bases. CDR3 length: 16 amino acids. CDR1 and CDR2 (germline): SGHRS, YFSETQ. The CDR3 coding sequence is TGCGCCAGCAGCTTGCCAAAGCGGGAGCCGGACTACGAGCAGTACTTC. Encoded protein: CASSLPKREPDYEQYF.

Concerning this clone: This sample includes further DNA sequences coding for the same CDR3. The chain recombines TRBV5-1 with TRBJ2-2; D perhaps matches TRBD2 (5 bases). Germline CDR1 reads SGHRS; CDR2 reads YFSETQ. Trimming took off 2 bases at V and 0 bases at J, with 8 bases between the two ends. This CDR3 is 15 amino acids long. CDR3 nucleotide sequence: TGCGCCAGCAGCTTTTCGGGGTCGAACACCGGGGAGCTGTTTTTT. Residues: CASSFSGSNTGELFF.

V and J are TRBV9 and TRBJ2-1; D unresolved. Deletions cut 3 bases from V and 5 bases from J, with 9 bases between. The CDR3 is made up of 13 amino acids. Germline-derived CDR1 and CDR2 are SGDLS and YYNGEE. The CDR3 sequence: CASSARQDNEQFF. CDR3 DNA sequence: TGTGCCAGCAGCGCCCGACAAGACAATGAGCAGTTCTTC.

The chain links TRBV2 to TRBJ2-5; D unclear. The CDR3 consists of 12 residues. Deletions cut 7 bases from V and 5 bases from J, with 11 bases between. Germline lookup yields CDR1 SNHLY and CDR2 FYNNEI. This CDR3 is CASMALVETQYF. The CDR3 DNA follows: TGTGCCAGCATGGCCCTTGTCGAGACCCAGTACTTC.

The V call is TRBV5-1, the J call TRBJ2-7, with a tentative D call TRBD1 (6 bases). The CDR3 is made up of 13 amino acids. V shed 5 bases and J shed 3 bases, with 12 bases lying between them. Germline CDR1 and CDR2: SGHRS and YFSETQ. CDR3 coding DNA: TGCGCCAGCAGAGAATCACAGGGCTACGAGCAGTACTTC. Translating it yields CASRESQGYEQYF.

The chain carries TRBV4-1 and TRBJ2-7, with TRBD1 identical over 7 bases. From germline, CDR1 is MGHRA and CDR2 YSYEKL. The trim removed 3 bases at V and 2 bases at J, leaving 7 bases unmatched. This CDR3 has 15 amino acids. The CDR3: CASSHALGTAYEQYF. DNA for the CDR3: TGCGCCAGCAGCCATGCGCTCGGGACAGCCTACGAGCAGTACTTC.

This chain uses TRBV6-5 with TRBJ1-2; D is unresolved. Germline V lookup: CDR1 MNHEY, CDR2 SVGAGI. The CDR3 is 12 amino acids. Trimming cost V 10 bases and J 2 bases, with 11 bases left between them. CDR3 region: CATQTPNYGYTF. CDR3 DNA: TGTGCCACACAGACACCCAACTATGGCTACACCTTC.

This chain uses TRBV12-3 or TRBV12-4 with TRBJ2-7; D unresolved. CDR3 size: 11 residues. V was trimmed by 3 bases and J by 7 bases, leaving 7 bases between them. CDR3 amino acids: CASSFLREQYF. CDR3 coding DNA: TGTGCCAGCAGTTTTTTGCGGGAGCAGTACTTC.

This chain uses TRBV7-2 with TRBJ1-2; a weak D match, TRBD1 (5 bases). This CDR3 contains 13 residues. Trimming cost V 5 bases and J 8 bases, with 15 bases left between them. From germline, CDR1 is SGHTA and CDR2 FQGNSA. Here the CDR3 DNA reads TGTGCCAGCAGCCAAACAGGCTCGAGCGGCTACACCTTC. Amino acid sequence: CASSQTGSSGYTF.

The V and J genes are TRBV10-3 and TRBJ1-1, with a possible D match to TRBD1 (5 bases). Trimming removed 10 bases from V and 1 base from J, with 13 bases in between. Germline CDR1 reads ENHRY; CDR2 reads SYGVKD. The CDR3 is 13 amino acids. The CDR3 here is CATTARENTEAFF. The CDR3 region has the DNA TGTGCCACGACCGCCAGGGAGAACACTGAAGCTTTCTTT.

The V call is TRBV1, the J call TRBJ2-6; TRBD2 is the table's D call and was not checked against the DNA. TRBV1 is a listed pseudogene. This CDR3 has 20 amino acids. The CDR3 reads CTSSQEKRERAWSGANVLTF. The CDR3 nucleotides read TGCACCAGCAGCCAAGAGAAGAGGGAGCGGGCCTGGTCTGGGGCCAACGTCCTGACTTTC.

The rearrangement links TRBV25-1 to TRBJ2-7, with D perhaps TRBD1 (6 bases). With 8 bases removed from V and 7 bases from J, the gap between germline ends came to 15 bases. This CDR3 spans 12 amino acids. The germline V gene encodes CDR1 MGHDK and CDR2 SYGVNS. The CDR3 loop is CASQENTGEQYF. The CDR3 nucleotides are TGTGCCAGCCAAGAAAATACAGGGGAGCAGTACTTC.